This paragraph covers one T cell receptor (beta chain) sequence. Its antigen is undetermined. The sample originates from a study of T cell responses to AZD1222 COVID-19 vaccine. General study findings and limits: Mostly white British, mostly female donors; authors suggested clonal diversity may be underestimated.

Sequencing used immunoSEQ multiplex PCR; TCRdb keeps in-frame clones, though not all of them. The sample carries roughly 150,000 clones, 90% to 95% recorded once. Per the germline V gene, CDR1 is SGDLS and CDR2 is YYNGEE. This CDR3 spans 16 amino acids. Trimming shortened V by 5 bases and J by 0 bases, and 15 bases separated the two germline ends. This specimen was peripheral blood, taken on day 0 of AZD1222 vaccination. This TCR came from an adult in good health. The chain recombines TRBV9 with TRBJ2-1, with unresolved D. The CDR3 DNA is TGTGCCAGCAGTTCCTCCGGATCGAGCTCCTACAATGAGCAGTTCTTC. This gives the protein CASSSSGSSSYNEQFF.